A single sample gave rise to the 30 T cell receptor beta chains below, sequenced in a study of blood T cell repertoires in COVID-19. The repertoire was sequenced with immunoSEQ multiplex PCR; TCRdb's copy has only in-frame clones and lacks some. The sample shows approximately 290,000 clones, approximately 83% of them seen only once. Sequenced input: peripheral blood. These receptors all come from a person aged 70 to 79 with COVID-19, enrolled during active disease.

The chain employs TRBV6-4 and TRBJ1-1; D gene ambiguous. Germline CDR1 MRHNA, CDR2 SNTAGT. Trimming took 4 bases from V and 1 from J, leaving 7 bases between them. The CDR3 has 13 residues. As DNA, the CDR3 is TGTGCCAGCAGTGGGCAGGAGAACACTGAAGCTTTCTTT. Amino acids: CASSGQENTEAFF.

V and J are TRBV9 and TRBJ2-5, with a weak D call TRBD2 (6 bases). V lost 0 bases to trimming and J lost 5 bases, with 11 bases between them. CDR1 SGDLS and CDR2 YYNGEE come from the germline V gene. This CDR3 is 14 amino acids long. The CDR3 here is CASSVVASAETQYF. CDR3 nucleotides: TGTGCCAGCAGCGTAGTAGCTAGCGCGGAGACCCAGTACTTC.

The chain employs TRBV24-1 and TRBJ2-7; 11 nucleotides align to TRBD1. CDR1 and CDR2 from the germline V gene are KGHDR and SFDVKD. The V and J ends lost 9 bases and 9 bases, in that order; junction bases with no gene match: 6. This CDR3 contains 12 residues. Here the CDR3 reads CATQGQGVWQYF. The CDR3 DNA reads TGTGCCACCCAGGGACAGGGGGTTTGGCAGTACTTC.

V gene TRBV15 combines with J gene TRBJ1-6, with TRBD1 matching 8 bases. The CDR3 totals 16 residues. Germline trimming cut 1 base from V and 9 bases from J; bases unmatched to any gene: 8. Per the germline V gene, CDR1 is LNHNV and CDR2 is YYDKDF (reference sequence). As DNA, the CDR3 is TGTGCCACCAGCAGAGCCTCAGGGACAGGCTCTTCACCCCTCCACTTT. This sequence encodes CATSRASGTGSSPLHF.

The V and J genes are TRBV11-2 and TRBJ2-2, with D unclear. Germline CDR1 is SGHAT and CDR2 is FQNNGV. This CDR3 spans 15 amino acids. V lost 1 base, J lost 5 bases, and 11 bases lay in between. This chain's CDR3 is CASSLGRVETGELFF. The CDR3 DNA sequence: TGTGCCAGCAGCTTAGGACGGGTGGAGACCGGGGAGCTGTTTTTT.

As DNA, the CDR3 is TGTGCCAGCAGCTTAGCGGAGACAGGGACCTACGAGCAGTACTTC. As protein: CASSLAETGTYEQYF. The J gene is TRBJ2-7, the V gene TRBV7-2, with 7 positions matching TRBD1. CDR3 length: 15 amino acids. V lost 0 bases to trimming and J lost 2 bases; unmatched junction nucleotides: 4. Germline CDR1 is SGHTA and CDR2 is FQGNSA.

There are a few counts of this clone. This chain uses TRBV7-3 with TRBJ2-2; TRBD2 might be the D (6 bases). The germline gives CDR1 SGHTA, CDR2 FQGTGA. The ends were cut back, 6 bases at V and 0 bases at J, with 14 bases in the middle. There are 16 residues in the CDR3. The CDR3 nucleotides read TGTGCCAGCAGTAAGGAGGGGCTAGCGAACACCGGGGAGCTGTTTTTT. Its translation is CASSKEGLANTGELFF.

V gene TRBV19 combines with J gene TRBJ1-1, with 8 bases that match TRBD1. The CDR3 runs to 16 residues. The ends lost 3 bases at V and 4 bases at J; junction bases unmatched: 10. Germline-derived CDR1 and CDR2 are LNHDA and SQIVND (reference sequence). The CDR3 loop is CASSIRQGFVRTEAFF. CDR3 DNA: TGTGCCAGTAGTATCCGACAGGGGTTTGTGCGCACTGAAGCTTTCTTT.

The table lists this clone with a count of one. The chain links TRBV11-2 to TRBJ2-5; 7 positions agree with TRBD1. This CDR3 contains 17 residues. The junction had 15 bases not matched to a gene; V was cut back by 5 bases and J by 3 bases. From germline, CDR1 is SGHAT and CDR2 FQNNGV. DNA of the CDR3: TGTGCCAGCAGCCATGAGACAGGGCAATTCCTGAAAGAGACCCAGTACTTC. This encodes CASSHETGQFLKETQYF.

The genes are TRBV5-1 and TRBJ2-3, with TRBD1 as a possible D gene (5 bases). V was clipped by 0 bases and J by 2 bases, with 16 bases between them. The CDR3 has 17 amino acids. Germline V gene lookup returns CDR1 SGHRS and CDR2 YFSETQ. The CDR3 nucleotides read TGCGCCAGCAGCTTGGGGGCAGGGATCACGTTCACAGATACGCAGTATTTT. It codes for CASSLGAGITFTDTQYF.

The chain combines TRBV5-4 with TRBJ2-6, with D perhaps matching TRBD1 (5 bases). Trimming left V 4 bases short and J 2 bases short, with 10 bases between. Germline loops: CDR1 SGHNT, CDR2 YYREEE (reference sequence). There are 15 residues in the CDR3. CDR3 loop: CASSRGQAGANVLTF. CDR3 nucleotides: TGTGCCAGCAGCCGTGGACAAGCTGGGGCCAACGTCCTGACTTTC.

The CDR3 loop is CASSRTGANTGELFF. In DNA, the CDR3 is TGCGCCAGCAGTCGGACAGGCGCGAACACCGGGGAGCTGTTTTTT. The gene calls are TRBV5-1 and TRBJ2-2; 7 bases align to TRBD1. The germline CDR1 and CDR2 sequences are SGHRS and YFSETQ. V was pared by 5 bases and J by 0 bases, with 4 bases of the junction left unmatched. The CDR3 runs to 15 residues.

In nucleotides, the CDR3 is TGTGCCAGCAGCCCAGTGATATGGCCGACAGAACTGTTTTTT. This gives the protein CASSPVIWPTELFF. This rearrangement joins TRBV2 to TRBJ1-4; maybe TRBD1 (5 bases). The germline V gene encodes CDR1 SNHLY and CDR2 FYNNEI. CDR3 size: 14 residues. Trimming cost V 6 bases and J 12 bases, with 20 bases left between them.

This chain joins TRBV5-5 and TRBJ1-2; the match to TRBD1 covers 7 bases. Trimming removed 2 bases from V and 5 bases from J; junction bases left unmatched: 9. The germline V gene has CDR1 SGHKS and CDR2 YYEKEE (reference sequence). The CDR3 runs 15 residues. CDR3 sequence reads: CASSLTGTDGYGYTF. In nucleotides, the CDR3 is TGTGCCAGCAGCTTAACCGGGACAGATGGGTATGGCTACACCTTC.

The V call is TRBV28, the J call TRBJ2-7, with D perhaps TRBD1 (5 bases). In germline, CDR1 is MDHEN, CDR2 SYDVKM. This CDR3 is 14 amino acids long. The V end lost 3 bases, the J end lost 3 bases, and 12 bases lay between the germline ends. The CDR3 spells CASSLDPGRYEQYF. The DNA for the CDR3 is TGTGCCAGCAGTTTGGATCCAGGGCGCTACGAGCAGTACTTC.

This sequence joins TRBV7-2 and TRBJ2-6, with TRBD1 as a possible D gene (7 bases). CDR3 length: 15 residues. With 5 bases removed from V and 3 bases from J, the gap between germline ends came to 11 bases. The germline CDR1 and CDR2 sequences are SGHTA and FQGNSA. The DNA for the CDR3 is TGTGCCAGCAGCCCAGGGGGGTATGGGGCCAACGTCCTGACTTTC. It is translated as CASSPGGYGANVLTF.

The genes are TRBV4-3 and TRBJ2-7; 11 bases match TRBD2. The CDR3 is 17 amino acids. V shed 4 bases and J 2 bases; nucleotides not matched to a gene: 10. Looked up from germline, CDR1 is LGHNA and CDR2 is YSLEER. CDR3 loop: CASSPRLAGQMAYEQYF. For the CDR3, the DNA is TGCGCCAGCAGCCCAAGACTAGCGGGACAAATGGCCTACGAGCAGTACTTC.

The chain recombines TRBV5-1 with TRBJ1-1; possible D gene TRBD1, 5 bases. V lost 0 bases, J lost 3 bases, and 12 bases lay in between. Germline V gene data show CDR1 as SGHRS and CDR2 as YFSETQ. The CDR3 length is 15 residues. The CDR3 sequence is CASSLEGRGDTEAFF. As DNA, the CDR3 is TGCGCCAGCAGCTTGGAAGGTAGGGGTGACACTGAAGCTTTCTTT.

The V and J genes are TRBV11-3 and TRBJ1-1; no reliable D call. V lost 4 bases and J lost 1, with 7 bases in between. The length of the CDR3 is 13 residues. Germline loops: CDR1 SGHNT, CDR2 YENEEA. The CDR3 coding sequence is TGTGCCAGCAGCTCACGGAGGAACACTGAAGCTTTCTTT. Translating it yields CASSSRRNTEAFF.

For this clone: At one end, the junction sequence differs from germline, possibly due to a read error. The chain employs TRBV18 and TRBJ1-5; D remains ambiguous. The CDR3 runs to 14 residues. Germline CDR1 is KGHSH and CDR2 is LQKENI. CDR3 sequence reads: CASSLLGLDQSQHF. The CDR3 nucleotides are TGTGCCAGCTCACTCTTGGGCCTCGATCAGTCCCAGCATTTT. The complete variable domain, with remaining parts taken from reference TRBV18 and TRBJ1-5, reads NAGVMQNPRHLVRRRGQEARLRCSPMKGHSHVYWYRQLPEEGLKFMVYLQKENIIDESGMPKERFSAEFPKEGPSILRIQQVVRGDSAAYFCASSLLGLDQSQHFGDGTRLSIL.

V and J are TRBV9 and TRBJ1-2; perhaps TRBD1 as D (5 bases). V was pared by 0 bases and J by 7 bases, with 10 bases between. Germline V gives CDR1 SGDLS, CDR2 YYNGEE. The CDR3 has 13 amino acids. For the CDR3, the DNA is TGTGCCAGCAGCGTAGTCGGGGGGTCTGGCTACACCTTC. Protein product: CASSVVGGSGYTF.

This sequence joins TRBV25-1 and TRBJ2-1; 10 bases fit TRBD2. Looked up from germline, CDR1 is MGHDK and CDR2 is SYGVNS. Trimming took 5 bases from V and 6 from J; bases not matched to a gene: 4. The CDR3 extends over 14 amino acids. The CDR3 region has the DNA TGTGCCAGCAGTAATAGCGGGGGGTCCAATGAGCAGTTCTTC. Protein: CASSNSGGSNEQFF.

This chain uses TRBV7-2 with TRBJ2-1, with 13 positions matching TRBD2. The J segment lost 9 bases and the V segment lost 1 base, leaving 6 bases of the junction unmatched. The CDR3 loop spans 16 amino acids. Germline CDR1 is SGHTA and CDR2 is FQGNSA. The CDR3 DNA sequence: TGTGCCAGCAGCTTAGTACTAGCGGGGGGGCTCACTGAGCAGTTCTTC. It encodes CASSLVLAGGLTEQFF.

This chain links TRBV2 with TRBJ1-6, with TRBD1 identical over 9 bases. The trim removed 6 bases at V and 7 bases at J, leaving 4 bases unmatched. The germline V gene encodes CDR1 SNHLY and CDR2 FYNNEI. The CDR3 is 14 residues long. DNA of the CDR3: TGTGCCAGCAGCGCGGGGACAGGGAATTCACCCCTCCACTTT. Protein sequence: CASSAGTGNSPLHF.

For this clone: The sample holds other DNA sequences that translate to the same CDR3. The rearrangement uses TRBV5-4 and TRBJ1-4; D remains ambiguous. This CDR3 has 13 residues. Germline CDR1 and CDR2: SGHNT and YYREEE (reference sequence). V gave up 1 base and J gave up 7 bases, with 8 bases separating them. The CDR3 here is CASSLPPGEKLFF. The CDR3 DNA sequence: TGTGCCAGCAGCTTGCCGCCAGGTGAAAAACTGTTTTTT.

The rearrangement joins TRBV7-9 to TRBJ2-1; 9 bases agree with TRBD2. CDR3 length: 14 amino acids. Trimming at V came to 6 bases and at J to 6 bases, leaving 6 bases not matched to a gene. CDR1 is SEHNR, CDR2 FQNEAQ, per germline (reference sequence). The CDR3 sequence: CASSGLAGRNEQFF. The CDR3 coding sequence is TGTGCCAGCAGTGGTCTAGCGGGACGCAATGAGCAGTTCTTC.

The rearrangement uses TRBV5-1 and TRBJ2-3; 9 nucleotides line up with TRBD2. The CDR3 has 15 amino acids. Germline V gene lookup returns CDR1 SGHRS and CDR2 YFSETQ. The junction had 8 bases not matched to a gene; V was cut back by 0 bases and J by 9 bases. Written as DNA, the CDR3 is TGCGCCAGCAGCTTGGGGACTAGCGACAAGGGGACGCAGTATTTT. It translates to CASSLGTSDKGTQYF. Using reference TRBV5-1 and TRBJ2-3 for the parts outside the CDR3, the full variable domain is KAGVTQTPRYLIKTRGQQVTLSCSPISGHRSVSWYQQTPGQGLQFLFEYFSETQRNKGNFPGRFSGRQFSNSRSEMNVSTLELGDSALYLCASSLGTSDKGTQYFGPGTRLTVL.

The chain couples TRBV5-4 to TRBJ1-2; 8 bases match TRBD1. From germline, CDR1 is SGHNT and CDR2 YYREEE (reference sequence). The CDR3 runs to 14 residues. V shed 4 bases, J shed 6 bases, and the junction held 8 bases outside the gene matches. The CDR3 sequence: CASSPLRTGNGYTF. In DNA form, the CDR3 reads TGTGCCAGCAGCCCCTTAAGGACAGGGAATGGCTACACCTTC.

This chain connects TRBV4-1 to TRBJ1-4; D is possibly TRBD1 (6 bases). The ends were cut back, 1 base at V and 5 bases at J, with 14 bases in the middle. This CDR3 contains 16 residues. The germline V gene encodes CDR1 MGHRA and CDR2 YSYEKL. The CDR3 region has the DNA TGCGCCAGCAGCCAAGTTGGACAGAGTATGAATGAAAAACTGTTTTTT. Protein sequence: CASSQVGQSMNEKLFF.

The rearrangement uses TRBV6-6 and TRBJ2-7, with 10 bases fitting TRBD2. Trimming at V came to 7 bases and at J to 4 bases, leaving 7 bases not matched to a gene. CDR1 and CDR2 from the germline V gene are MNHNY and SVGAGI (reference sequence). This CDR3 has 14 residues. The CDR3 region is CASTQREGRYEQYF. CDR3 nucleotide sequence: TGTGCCAGCACTCAGCGGGAGGGTCGGTACGAGCAGTACTTC.